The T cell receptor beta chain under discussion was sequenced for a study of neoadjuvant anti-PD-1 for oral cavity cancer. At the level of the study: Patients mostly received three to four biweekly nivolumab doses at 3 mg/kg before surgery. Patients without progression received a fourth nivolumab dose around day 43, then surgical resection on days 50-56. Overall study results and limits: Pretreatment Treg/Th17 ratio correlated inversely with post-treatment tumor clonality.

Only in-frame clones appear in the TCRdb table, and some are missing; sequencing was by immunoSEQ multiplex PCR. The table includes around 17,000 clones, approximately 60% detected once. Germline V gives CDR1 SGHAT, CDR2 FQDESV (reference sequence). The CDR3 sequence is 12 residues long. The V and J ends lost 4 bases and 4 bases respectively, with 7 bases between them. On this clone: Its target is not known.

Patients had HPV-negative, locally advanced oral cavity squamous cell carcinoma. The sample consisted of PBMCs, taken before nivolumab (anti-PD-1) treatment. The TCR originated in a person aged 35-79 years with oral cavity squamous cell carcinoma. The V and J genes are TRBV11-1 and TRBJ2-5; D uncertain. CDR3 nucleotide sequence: TGTGCCAGCAGCTCAAGTCGAGAGACCCAGTACTTC. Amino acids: CASSSSRETQYF.